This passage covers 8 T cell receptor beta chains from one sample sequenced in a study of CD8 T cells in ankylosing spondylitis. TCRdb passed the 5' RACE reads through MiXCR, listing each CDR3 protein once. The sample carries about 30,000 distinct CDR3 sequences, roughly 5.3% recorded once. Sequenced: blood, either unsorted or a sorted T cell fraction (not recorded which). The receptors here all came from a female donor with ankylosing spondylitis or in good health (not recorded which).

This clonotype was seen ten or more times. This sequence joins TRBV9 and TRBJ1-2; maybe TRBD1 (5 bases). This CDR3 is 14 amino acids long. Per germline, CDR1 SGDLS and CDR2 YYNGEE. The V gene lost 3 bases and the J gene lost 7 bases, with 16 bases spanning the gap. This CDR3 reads CASSGGKTGAGYTF. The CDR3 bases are TGTGCCAGCAGCGGGGGCAAAACCGGAGCTGGCTACACCTTC.

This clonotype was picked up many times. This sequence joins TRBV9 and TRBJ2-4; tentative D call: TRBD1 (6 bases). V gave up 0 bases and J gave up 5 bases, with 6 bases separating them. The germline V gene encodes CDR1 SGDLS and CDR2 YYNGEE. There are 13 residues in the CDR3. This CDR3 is CASSVGTENIQYF. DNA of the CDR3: TGTGCCAGCAGCGTAGGGACAGAAAACATTCAGTACTTC.

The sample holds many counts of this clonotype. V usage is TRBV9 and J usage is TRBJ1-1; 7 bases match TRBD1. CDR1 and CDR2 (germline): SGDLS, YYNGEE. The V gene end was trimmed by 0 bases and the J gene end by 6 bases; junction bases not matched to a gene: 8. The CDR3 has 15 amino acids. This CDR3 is CASSVVDREGAEAFF. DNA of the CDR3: TGTGCCAGCAGCGTAGTTGACAGGGAAGGGGCTGAAGCTTTCTTT.

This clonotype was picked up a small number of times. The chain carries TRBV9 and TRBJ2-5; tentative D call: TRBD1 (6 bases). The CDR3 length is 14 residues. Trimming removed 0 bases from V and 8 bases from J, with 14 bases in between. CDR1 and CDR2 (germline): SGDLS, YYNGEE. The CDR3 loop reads CASSVGGQQVTQYF. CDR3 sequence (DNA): TGTGCCAGCAGCGTAGGTGGACAGCAAGTCACCCAGTACTTC.

DNA of the CDR3: TGTGCCAGCAGCGTAGGCCAACTCACTGAAGCTTTCTTT. Residues: CASSVGQLTEAFF. V usage is TRBV9 and J usage is TRBJ1-1; no reliable D call. The CDR3 has 13 residues. Trimming cost V 0 bases and J 4 bases, with 7 bases left between them. The V gene's germline CDR1 is SGDLS and CDR2 YYNGEE.

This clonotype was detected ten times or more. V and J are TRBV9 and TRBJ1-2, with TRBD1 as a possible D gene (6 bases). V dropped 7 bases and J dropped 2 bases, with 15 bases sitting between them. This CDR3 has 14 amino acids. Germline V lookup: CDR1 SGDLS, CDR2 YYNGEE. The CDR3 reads CASREGVGNYGYTF. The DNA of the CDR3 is TGTGCCAGCCGCGAGGGGGTCGGCAACTATGGCTACACCTTC.

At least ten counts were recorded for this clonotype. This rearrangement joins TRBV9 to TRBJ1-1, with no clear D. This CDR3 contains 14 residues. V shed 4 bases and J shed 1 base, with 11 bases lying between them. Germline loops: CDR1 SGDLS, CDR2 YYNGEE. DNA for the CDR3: TGTGCCAGCAGCTCCCGGGCTTCGAACACTGAAGCTTTCTTT. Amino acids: CASSSRASNTEAFF. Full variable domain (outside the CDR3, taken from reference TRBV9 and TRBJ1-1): DSGVTQTPKHLITATGQRVTLRCSPRSGDLSVYWYQQSLDQGLQFLIQYYNGEERAKGNILERFSAQQFPDLHSELNLSSLELGDSALYFCASSSRASNTEAFFGQGTRLTVV.

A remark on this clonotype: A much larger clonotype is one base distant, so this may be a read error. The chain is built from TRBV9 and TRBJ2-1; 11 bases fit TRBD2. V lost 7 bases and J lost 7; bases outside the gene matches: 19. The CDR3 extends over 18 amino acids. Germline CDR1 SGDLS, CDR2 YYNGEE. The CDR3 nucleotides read TGTGCCAGCTGCGCCCGACTAGCGGGGAGTTCTACGGGGAATGAGCAGTTCTTC. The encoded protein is CASCARLAGSSTGNEQFF.